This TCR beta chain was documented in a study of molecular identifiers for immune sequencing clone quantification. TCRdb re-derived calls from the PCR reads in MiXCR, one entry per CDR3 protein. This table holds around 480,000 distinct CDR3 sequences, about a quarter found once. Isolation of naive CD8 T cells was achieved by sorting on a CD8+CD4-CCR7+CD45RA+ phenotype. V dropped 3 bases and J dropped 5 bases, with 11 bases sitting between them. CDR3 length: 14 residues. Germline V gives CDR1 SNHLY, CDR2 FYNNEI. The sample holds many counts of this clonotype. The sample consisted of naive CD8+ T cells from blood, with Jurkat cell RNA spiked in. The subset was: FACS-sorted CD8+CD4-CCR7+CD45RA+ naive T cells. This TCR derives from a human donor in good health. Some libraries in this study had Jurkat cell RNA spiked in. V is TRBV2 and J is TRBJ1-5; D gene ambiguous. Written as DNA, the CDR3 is TGTGCCAGCAGTGATGGGGATTCGGATCAGCCCCAGCATTTT. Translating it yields CASSDGDSDQPQHF.